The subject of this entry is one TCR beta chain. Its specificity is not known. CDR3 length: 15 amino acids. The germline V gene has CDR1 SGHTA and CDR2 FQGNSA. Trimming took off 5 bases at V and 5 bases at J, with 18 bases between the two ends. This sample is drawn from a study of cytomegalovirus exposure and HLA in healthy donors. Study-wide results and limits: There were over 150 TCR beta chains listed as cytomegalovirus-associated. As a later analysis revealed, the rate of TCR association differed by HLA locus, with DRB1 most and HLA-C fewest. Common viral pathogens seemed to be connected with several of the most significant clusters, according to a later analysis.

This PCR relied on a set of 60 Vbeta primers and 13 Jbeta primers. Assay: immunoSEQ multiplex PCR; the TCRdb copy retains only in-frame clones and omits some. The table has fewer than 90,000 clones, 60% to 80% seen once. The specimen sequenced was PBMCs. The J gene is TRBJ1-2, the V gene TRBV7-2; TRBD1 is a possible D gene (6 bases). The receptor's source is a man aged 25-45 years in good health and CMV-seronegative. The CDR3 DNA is TGTGCCAGCAGCCCCCCCCGTAGGACAGTATATGGCTACACCTTC. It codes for CASSPPRRTVYGYTF.